This passage covers 5 T cell receptor beta chains from one sample sequenced in a study of cytomegalovirus exposure and HLA in healthy donors. The PCR employed 60 Vbeta primers together with 13 Jbeta primers. TCRdb's copy holds only in-frame clones and misses some; the assay was immunoSEQ multiplex PCR. The table has roughly 150,000 clones, 78% seen once. The sample comprised PBMCs. The receptors originated from a male donor in good health and CMV-seronegative.

V gene TRBV7-2 combines with J gene TRBJ2-7, with 8 bases lining up with TRBD2. The J segment lost 2 bases and the V segment lost 7 bases, leaving 4 bases of the junction unmatched. This CDR3 has 13 residues. From germline, CDR1 is SGHTA and CDR2 FQGNSA. In nucleotides, the CDR3 is TGTGCCAGCACTCTGGGACTAGCCTACGAGCAGTACTTC. This encodes CASTLGLAYEQYF.

V is TRBV2 and J is TRBJ2-2; TRBD1 is a possible D gene (5 bases). This CDR3 region has 14 residues. From germline, CDR1 is SNHLY and CDR2 FYNNEI. Trimming stripped 9 bases from V and 4 bases from J, with 15 bases between. This chain's CDR3 is CARGSGYGTGELFF. In DNA form, the CDR3 reads TGTGCCAGGGGATCAGGGTATGGCACCGGGGAGCTGTTTTTT. Supplemented by reference TRBV2 and TRBJ2-2, the full variable domain reads EPEVTQTPSHQVTQMGQEVILRCVPISNHLYFYWYRQILGQKVEFLVSFYNNEISEKSEIFDDQFSVERPDGSNFTLKIRSTKLEDSAMYFCARGSGYGTGELFFGEGSRLTVL.

The V call is TRBV4-1, the J call TRBJ1-6; tentatively, D is TRBD1 (5 bases). Germline lookup yields CDR1 MGHRA and CDR2 YSYEKL. V was trimmed by 5 bases and J by 3 bases, leaving 14 bases between them. CDR3 length equals 16 residues. In DNA, the CDR3 is TGCGCCAGCAGCAAAAATGGGGCAGGCTATAATTCACCCCTCCACTTT. Its protein is CASSKNGAGYNSPLHF.

V and J are TRBV19 and TRBJ2-6; 7 bases are a match to TRBD2. Trimming cost V 1 base and J 0 bases; bases outside gene matches: 3. Germline values: CDR1 LNHDA, CDR2 SQIVND (reference sequence). This CDR3 is 17 amino acids long. CDR3 in amino acids: CASSIAGGPSGANVLTF. The CDR3 region has the DNA TGTGCCAGTAGTATAGCGGGGGGTCCCTCTGGGGCCAACGTCCTGACTTTC.

The chain links TRBV5-4 to TRBJ1-2, with unresolved D. The germline V and J ends were trimmed by 4 bases and 6 bases, with 19 bases remaining between them. The CDR3 is 15 residues long. Germline V gene lookup returns CDR1 SGHNT and CDR2 YYREEE (reference sequence). The CDR3 DNA sequence: TGTGCCAGCAGCACCCAGCGGCAGCTGACTGATGGCTACACCTTC. As protein: CASSTQRQLTDGYTF.